The 5 T cell receptor beta chains below come from one sample, sequenced in a study of cytomegalovirus exposure and HLA in healthy donors. Some clones are missing from TCRdb's copy, which holds only in-frame ones; the method was immunoSEQ multiplex PCR. The table includes about 66,000 clones, approximately 97% detected once. Sequenced material: PBMCs. These TCRs come from a woman younger than 30 in good health and CMV-seropositive.

V usage is TRBV6-4 and J usage is TRBJ2-2; D unresolved. The ends were cut back, 4 bases at V and 1 base at J, with 4 bases in the middle. The CDR3 contains 13 residues. Germline loops: CDR1 MRHNA, CDR2 SNTAGT. Here the CDR3 reads CASSAGNTGELFF. CDR3 coding DNA: TGTGCCAGCAGTGCAGGGAACACCGGGGAGCTGTTTTTT.

The chain uses TRBV27 and TRBJ2-1, with a tentative D call TRBD1 (6 bases). The germline V gene encodes CDR1 MNHEY and CDR2 SMNVEV (reference sequence). V lost 2 bases and J 4 bases, leaving 9 bases between the germline ends. This CDR3 contains 14 residues. CDR3 amino acids: CASSLEGDYNEQFF. The CDR3 coding sequence is TGTGCCAGCAGTTTAGAGGGGGATTACAATGAGCAGTTCTTC.

This clone was counted a few times. One end of the junction fails to match germline, which may point to a read error. The gene calls are TRBV5-1 and TRBJ1-1; D is perhaps TRBD1 (6 bases). The germline V gene encodes CDR1 SGHRS and CDR2 YFSETQ. The CDR3 is 14 residues long. The CDR3 bases are TGCGCCAGCAGCTTGGGACAGGTGAAGACTGAAGCTTTCTTT. As protein: CASSLGQVKTEAFF. The full variable domain, its missing parts supplied by reference TRBV5-1 and TRBJ1-1, is KAGVTQTPRYLIKTRGQQVTLSCSPISGHRSVSWYQQTPGQGLQFLFEYFSETQRNKGNFPGRFSGRQFSNSRSEMNVSTLELGDSALYLCASSLGQVKTEAFFGQGTRLTVV.

This clone has just one count. The chain couples TRBV2 to TRBJ2-5, with 9 bases matching TRBD2. Trimming took 6 bases from V and 5 from J; bases not matched to a gene: 1. Germline CDR1 reads SNHLY; CDR2 reads FYNNEI. The CDR3 is 12 residues long. The CDR3: CASRAGGETQYF. The CDR3 nucleotides read TGTGCCAGCAGGGCGGGAGGGGAGACCCAGTACTTC.

The chain carries TRBV9 and TRBJ1-2; 11 bases agree with TRBD1. Germline V gene lookup returns CDR1 SGDLS and CDR2 YYNGEE. With V trimmed by 4 bases and J by 7 bases, 6 bases remained unmatched. This CDR3 has 14 amino acids. The CDR3 region has the DNA TGTGCCAGCAGCTCGGGACAGGGGGTGGTTGGCTACACCTTC. This codes for CASSSGQGVVGYTF.